The clone carrying this T cell receptor (beta chain) was seen only a few times. Its antigen remains unknown. Time point reported: after dendritic cell vaccination, including at tumor progression/relapse. Only patients with spare fresh-frozen tumor and over two years of follow-up were included. Profiling relied on immunoSEQ multiplex PCR, and the TCRdb table lists in-frame clones only, not all of them. The data contain approximately 85,000 clones, 85% of them singletons. Germline-derived CDR1 and CDR2 are LNHNV and YYDKDF (reference sequence). The CDR3 covers 15 residues. The V gene lost 2 bases and the J gene lost 0 bases, with 10 bases spanning the gap. The data derive from a study of glioma-infiltrating T cells after dendritic cell vaccination. Study outcomes and limitations: Patients with more pretreatment TILs had longer time to progression and survival.

The V gene is TRBV15, the J gene TRBJ2-5, with D perhaps matching TRBD1 (6 bases). The sequence was collected from a human donor with glioblastoma. The source material was blood, sampled after dendritic cell vaccination. The CDR3 DNA reads as TGTGCCACCAGCAGACAGGGGTCGTACCAAGAGACCCAGTACTTC. Translated, it gives CATSRQGSYQETQYF. Full variable domain (rest looked up from reference TRBV15 and TRBJ2-5): DAMVIQNPRYQVTQFGKPVTLSCSQTLNHNVMYWYQQKSSQAPKLLFHYYDKDFNNEADTPDNFQSRRPNTSFCFLDIRSPGLGDTAMYLCATSRQGSYQETQYFGPGTRLLVL.